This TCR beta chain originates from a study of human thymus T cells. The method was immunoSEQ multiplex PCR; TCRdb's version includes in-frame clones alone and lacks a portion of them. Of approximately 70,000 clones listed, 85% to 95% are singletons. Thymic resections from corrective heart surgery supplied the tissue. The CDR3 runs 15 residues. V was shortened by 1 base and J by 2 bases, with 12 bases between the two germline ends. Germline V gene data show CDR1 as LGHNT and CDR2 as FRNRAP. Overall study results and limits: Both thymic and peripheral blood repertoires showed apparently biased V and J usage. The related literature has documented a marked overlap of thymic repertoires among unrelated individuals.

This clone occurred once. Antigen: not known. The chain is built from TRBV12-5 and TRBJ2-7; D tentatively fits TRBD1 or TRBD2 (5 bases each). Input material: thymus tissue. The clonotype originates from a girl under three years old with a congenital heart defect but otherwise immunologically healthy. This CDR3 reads CASGLARGTPYEQYF. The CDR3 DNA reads TGTGCTAGTGGTTTGGCGAGGGGCACCCCCTACGAGCAGTACTTC.